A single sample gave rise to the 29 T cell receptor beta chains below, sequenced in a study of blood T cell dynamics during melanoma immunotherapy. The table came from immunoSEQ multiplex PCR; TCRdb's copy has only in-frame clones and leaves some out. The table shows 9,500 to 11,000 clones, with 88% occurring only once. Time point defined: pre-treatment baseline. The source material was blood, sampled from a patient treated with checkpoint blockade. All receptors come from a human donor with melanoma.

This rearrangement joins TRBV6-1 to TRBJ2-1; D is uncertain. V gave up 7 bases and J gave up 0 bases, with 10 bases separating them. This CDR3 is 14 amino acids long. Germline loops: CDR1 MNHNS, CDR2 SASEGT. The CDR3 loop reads CASIQVASYNEQFF. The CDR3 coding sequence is TGTGCCAGCATCCAGGTAGCCTCCTACAATGAGCAGTTCTTC.

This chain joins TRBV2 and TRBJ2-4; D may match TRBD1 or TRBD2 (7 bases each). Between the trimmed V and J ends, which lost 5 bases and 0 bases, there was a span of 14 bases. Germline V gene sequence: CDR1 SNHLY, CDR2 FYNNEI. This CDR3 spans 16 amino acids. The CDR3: CASSPGGGLAKNIQYF. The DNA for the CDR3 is TGTGCCAGCAGTCCAGGGGGGGGGTTAGCCAAAAACATTCAGTACTTC.

CDR3 coding DNA: TGCGCCAGCAGCCGACAGGGTAATAACAACTACGAGCAGTACTTC. This sequence encodes CASSRQGNNNYEQYF. The chain carries TRBV5-1 and TRBJ2-7; 7 nucleotides agree with TRBD1. The length of the CDR3 is 15 residues. CDR1 and CDR2 (germline): SGHRS, YFSETQ. V lost 4 bases and J lost 3; bases outside the gene matches: 10.

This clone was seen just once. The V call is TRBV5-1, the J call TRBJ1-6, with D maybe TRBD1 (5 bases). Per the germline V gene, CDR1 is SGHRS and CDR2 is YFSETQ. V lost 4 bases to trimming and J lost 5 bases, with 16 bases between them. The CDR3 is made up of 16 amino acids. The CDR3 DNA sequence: TGCGCCAGCAGCCCCGGTGGGGGTCTCAATAATTCACCCCTCCACTTT. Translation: CASSPGGGLNNSPLHF.

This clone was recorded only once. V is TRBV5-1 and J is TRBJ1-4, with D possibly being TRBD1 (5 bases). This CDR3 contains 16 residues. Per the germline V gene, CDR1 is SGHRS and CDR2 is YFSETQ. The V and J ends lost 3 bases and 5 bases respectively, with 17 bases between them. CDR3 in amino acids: CASSSGSGTTNEKLFF. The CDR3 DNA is TGCGCCAGCAGCTCTGGCTCCGGGACGACAAATGAAAAACTGTTTTTT.

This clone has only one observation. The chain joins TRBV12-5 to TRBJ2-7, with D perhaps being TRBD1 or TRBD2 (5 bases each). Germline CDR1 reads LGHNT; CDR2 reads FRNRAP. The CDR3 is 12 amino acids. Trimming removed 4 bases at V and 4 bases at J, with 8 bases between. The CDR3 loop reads CASGYGTYEQYV. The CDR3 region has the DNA TGTGCTAGTGGTTACGGGACGTACGAGCAGTACGTC.

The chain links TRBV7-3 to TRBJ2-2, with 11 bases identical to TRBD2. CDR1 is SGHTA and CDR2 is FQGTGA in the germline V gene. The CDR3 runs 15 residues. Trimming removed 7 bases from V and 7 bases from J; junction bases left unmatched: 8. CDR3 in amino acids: CASKVLAGDGGELFF. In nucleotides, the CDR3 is TGTGCCAGCAAGGTACTAGCGGGAGACGGCGGGGAGCTGTTTTTT.

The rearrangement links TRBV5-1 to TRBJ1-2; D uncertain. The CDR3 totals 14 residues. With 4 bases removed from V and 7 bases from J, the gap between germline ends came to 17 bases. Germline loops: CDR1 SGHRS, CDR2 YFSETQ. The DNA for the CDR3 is TGCGCCAGCAGCGAAGTGGTTGGAGGGATTGGCTACACCTTC. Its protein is CASSEVVGGIGYTF. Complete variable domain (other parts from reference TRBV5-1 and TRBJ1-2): KAGVTQTPRYLIKTRGQQVTLSCSPISGHRSVSWYQQTPGQGLQFLFEYFSETQRNKGNFPGRFSGRQFSNSRSEMNVSTLELGDSALYLCASSEVVGGIGYTFGSGTRLTVV.

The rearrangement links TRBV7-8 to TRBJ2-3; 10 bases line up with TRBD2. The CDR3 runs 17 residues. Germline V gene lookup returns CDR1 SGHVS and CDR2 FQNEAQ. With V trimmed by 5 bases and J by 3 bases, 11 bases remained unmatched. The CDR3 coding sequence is TGTGCCAGCAGCCCCCGGGCTAGCGGGAGTCGTACAGATACGCAGTATTTT. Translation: CASSPRASGSRTDTQYF.

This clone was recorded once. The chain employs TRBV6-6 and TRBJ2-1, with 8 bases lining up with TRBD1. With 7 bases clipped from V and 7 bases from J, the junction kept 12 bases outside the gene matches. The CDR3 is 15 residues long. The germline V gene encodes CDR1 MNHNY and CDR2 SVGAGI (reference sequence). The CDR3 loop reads CASTPRTGRNNEQFF. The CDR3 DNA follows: TGTGCCAGCACTCCTCGGACAGGGAGAAATAATGAGCAGTTCTTC.

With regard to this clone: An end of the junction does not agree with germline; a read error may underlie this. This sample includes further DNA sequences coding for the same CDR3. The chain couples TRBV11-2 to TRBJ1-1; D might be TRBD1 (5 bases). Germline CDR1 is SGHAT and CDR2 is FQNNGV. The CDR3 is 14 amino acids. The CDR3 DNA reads TGTGCCAGTAGCTTAGTGGGGGTGAACACTGAAGCTTTCTTT. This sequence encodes CASSLVGVNTEAFF.

The CDR3 DNA reads TGCGCCAGCAGCCCGGGGAGCGGGAAGTCTCGGGGTGAGCAGTTCTTC. Protein: CASSPGSGKSRGEQFF. The rearrangement links TRBV4-1 to TRBJ2-1; 7 bases align to TRBD2. CDR3 size: 16 residues. Germline V gives CDR1 MGHRA, CDR2 YSYEKL. V shed 4 bases and J 9 bases; nucleotides not matched to a gene: 15.

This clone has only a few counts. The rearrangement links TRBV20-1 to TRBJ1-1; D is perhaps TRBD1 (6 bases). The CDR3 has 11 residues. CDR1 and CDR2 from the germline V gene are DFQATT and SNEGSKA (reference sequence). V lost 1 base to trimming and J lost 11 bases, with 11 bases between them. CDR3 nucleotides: TGCAGTGCTAGAGTAGGGGGGGCTGCTTTCTTT. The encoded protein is CSARVGGAAFF.

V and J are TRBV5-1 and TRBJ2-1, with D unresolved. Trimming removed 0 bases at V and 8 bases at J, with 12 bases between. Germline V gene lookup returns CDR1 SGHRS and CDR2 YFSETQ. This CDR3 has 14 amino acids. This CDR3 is CASSLAMGRDEQFF. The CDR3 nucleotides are TGCGCCAGCAGCTTGGCCATGGGTAGGGATGAGCAGTTCTTC.

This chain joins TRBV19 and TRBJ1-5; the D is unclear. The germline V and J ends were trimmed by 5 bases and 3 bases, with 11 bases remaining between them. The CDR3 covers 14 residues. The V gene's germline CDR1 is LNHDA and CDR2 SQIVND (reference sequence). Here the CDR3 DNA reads TGTGCCAGTAGTGCCAGAAGGGACAATCAGCCCCAGCATTTT. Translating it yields CASSARRDNQPQHF. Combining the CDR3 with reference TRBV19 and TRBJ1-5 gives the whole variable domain DGGITQSPKYLFRKEGQNVTLSCEQNLNHDAMYWYRQDPGQGLRLIYYSQIVNDFQKGDIAEGYSVSREKKESFPLTVTSAQKNPTAFYLCASSARRDNQPQHFGDGTRLSIL.

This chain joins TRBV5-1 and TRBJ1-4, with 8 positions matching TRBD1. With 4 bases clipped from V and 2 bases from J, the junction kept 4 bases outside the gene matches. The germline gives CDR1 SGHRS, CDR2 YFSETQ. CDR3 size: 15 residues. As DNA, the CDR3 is TGCGCCAGCAGCCCCCAGGGGGCGACTAATGAAAAACTGTTTTTT. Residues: CASSPQGATNEKLFF.

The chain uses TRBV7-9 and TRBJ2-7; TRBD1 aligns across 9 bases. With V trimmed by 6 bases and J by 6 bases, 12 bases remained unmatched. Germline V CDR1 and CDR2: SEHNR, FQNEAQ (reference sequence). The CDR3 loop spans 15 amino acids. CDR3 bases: TGTGCCAGCAGTTGGGGGACAGGGAGGATCGGCGAGCAGTACGTC. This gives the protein CASSWGTGRIGEQYV.

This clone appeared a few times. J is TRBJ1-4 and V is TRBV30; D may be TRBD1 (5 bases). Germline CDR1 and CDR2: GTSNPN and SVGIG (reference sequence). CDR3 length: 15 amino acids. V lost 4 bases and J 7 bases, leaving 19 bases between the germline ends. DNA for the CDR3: TGTGCCTGGACAAGACCGGAACTAAGGGGTGAAAAACTGTTTTTT. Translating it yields CAWTRPELRGEKLFF.

Here the CDR3 reads CASSARRANGYTF. In DNA form, the CDR3 reads TGTGCCAGTAGTGCCCGACGGGCGAATGGCTACACCTTC. The chain uses TRBV19 and TRBJ1-2; no reliable D call. Per germline, CDR1 LNHDA and CDR2 SQIVND (reference sequence). The CDR3 extends over 13 amino acids. The V end lost 5 bases, the J end lost 6 bases, and 13 bases lay between the germline ends.

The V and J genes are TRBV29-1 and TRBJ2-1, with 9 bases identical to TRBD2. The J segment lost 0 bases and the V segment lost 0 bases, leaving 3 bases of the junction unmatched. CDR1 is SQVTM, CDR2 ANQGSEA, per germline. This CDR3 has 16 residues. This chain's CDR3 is CSVEDLSGSSYNEQFF. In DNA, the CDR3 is TGCAGCGTTGAAGATCTTAGCGGGAGCTCCTACAATGAGCAGTTCTTC.

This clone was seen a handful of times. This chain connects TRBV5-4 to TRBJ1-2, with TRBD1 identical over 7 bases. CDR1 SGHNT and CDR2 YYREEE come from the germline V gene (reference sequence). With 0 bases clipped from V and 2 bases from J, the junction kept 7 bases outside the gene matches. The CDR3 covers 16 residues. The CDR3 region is CASSLGPTGANYGYTF. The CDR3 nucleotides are TGTGCCAGCAGCTTGGGCCCCACAGGGGCGAACTATGGCTACACCTTC.

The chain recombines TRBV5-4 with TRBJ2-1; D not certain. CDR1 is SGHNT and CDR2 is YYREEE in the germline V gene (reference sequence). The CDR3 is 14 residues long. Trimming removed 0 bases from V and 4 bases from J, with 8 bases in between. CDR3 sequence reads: CASSLGKQYNEQFF. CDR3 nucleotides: TGTGCCAGCAGCTTGGGAAAACAATACAATGAGCAGTTCTTC.

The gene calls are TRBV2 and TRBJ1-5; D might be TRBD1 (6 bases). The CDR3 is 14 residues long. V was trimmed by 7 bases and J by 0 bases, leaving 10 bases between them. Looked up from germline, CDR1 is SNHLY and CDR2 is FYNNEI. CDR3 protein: CASTGQISNQPQHF. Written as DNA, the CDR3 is TGTGCCAGCACCGGACAGATTAGCAATCAGCCCCAGCATTTT.

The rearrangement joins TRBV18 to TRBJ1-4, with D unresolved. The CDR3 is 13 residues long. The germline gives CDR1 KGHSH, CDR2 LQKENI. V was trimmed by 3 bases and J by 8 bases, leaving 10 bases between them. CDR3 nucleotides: TGTGCCAGCTCACCGAATTCCGGGGAAAAACTGTTTTTT. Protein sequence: CASSPNSGEKLFF. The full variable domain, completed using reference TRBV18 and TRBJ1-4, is NAGVMQNPRHLVRRRGQEARLRCSPMKGHSHVYWYRQLPEEGLKFMVYLQKENIIDESGMPKERFSAEFPKEGPSILRIQQVVRGDSAAYFCASSPNSGEKLFFGSGTQLSVL.

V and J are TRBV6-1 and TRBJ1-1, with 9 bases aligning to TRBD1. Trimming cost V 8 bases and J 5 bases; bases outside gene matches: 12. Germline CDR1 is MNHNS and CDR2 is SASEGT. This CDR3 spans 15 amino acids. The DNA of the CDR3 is TGTGCCAGCCATGCGCTACAGGGGGCAGGGACTGAAGCTTTCTTT. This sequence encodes CASHALQGAGTEAFF.

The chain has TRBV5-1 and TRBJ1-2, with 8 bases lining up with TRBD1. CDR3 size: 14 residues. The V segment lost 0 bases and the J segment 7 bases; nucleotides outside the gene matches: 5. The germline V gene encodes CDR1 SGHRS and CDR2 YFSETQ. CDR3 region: CASSLVAGGVGYTF. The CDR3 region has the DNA TGCGCCAGCAGCTTGGTCGCAGGGGGCGTTGGCTACACCTTC.

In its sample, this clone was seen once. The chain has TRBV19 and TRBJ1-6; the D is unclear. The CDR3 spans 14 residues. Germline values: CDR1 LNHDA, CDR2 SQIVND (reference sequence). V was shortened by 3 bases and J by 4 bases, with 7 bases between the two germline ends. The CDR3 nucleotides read TGTGCCAGTAGTATTAAGGTTTATAATTCACCCCTCCACTTT. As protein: CASSIKVYNSPLHF.

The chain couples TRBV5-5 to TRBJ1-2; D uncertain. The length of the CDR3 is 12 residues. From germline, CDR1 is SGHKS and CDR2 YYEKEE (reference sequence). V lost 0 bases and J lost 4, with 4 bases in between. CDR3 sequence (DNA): TGTGCCAGCAGCTTGGGCAGCTATGGCTACACCTTC. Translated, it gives CASSLGSYGYTF.

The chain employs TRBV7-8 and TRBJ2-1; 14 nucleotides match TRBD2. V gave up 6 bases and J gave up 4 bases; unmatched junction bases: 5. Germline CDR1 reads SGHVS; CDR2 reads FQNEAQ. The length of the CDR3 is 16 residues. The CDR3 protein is CASRPGTSGRYNEQFF. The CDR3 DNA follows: TGTGCCAGCAGACCTGGGACTAGCGGGAGATACAATGAGCAGTTCTTC.